Listed below are T cell receptor beta chains from one sample, sequenced in a study of identical twins. TCRdb passed the 5' RACE reads through MiXCR, listing each CDR3 protein once. The profile shows hundreds of thousands of distinct CDR3 sequences, roughly 8% of them singletons. These data were also reused for a study on yellow fever vaccine responses in identical twins.

The sample comprised PBMCs. The source is a woman aged 18-35 years in good health. The CDR3 runs from the conserved cysteine through the conserved F or W. Fields, in order: J gene, V gene, CDR3 length, clone size, CDR3 protein. The listing skips clone size in some rows; elsewhere it reads once, few, many or a size class.

J gene: TRBJ2-7; V gene: TRBV6-5; CDR3 length: 15; clone size: .; CDR3 protein: CASSYLLPGPDEQYF
J gene: TRBJ2-2; V gene: TRBV28; CDR3 length: 17; clone size: few; CDR3 protein: CASSSQSGGADSGELFF
J gene: TRBJ2-1; V gene: TRBV7-2; CDR3 length: 16; clone size: .; CDR3 protein: CASSLVLAGGRNEQFF
J gene: TRBJ2-1; V gene: TRBV3-1; CDR3 length: 17; clone size: few; CDR3 protein: CASSQRPGQGPYNEQFF
J gene: TRBJ2-1; V gene: TRBV7-8; CDR3 length: 12; clone size: many; CDR3 protein: CASSFSRGEQFF
J gene: TRBJ2-3; V gene: TRBV12-3/TRBV12-4; CDR3 length: 11; clone size: many; CDR3 protein: CASRSSHTQYF
J gene: TRBJ1-4; V gene: TRBV25-1; CDR3 length: 17; clone size: many; CDR3 protein: CASAEFTGTRGNEKLFF
J gene: TRBJ2-7; V gene: TRBV9; CDR3 length: 17; clone size: few; CDR3 protein: CASSVGTIPPSSYEQYF
J gene: TRBJ2-3; V gene: TRBV29-1; CDR3 length: 15; clone size: many; CDR3 protein: CSVEWRHRGTDTQYF
J gene: TRBJ2-3; V gene: TRBV10-3; CDR3 length: 18; clone size: few; CDR3 protein: CAISESIILAGGPDTQYF
J gene: TRBJ2-3; V gene: TRBV6-1; CDR3 length: 13; clone size: few; CDR3 protein: CASSRPRGDTQYF
J gene: TRBJ2-1; V gene: TRBV11-2; CDR3 length: 12; clone size: .; CDR3 protein: CASSLRREEQFF
J gene: TRBJ2-2; V gene: TRBV6-7; CDR3 length: 15; clone size: few; CDR3 protein: CASSYSPREVGELFF
J gene: TRBJ2-3; V gene: TRBV4-3; CDR3 length: 14; clone size: .; CDR3 protein: CASSPEGFSDTQYF
J gene: TRBJ2-1; V gene: TRBV7-8; CDR3 length: 16; clone size: .; CDR3 protein: CASSAKSGSSYNEQFF
J gene: TRBJ1-4; V gene: TRBV6-1; CDR3 length: 14; clone size: few; CDR3 protein: CASRDQGAAEKLFF
J gene: TRBJ1-1; V gene: TRBV5-1; CDR3 length: 15; clone size: .; CDR3 protein: CASSLKAGQNTEAFF
J gene: TRBJ2-6; V gene: TRBV10-3; CDR3 length: 17; clone size: many; CDR3 protein: CAISSGTVRSGANVLTF
J gene: TRBJ2-4; V gene: TRBV4-1; CDR3 length: 16; clone size: .; CDR3 protein: CASSPRTSGYENIQYF
J gene: TRBJ2-7; V gene: TRBV2; CDR3 length: 15; clone size: many; CDR3 protein: CASRKDLDFSYEQYF
J gene: TRBJ2-2; V gene: TRBV10-3; CDR3 length: 12; clone size: many; CDR3 protein: CAISSPTGELFF
J gene: TRBJ1-4; V gene: TRBV6-5; CDR3 length: 14; clone size: few; CDR3 protein: CAARGALEGEKLFF
J gene: TRBJ1-6; V gene: TRBV25-1; CDR3 length: 13; clone size: .; CDR3 protein: CASRQGNNSPLHF
J gene: TRBJ2-3; V gene: TRBV5-1; CDR3 length: 14; clone size: few; CDR3 protein: CASVWREVADTQYF
J gene: TRBJ2-1; V gene: TRBV12-3/TRBV12-4; CDR3 length: 16; clone size: .; CDR3 protein: CASADPGLAEYNEQFF
J gene: TRBJ2-1; V gene: TRBV3-1; CDR3 length: 16; clone size: many; CDR3 protein: CASSPWTSGSYNEQFF
J gene: TRBJ2-2; V gene: TRBV7-7; CDR3 length: 14; clone size: .; CDR3 protein: CASSLSQNTGELFF
J gene: TRBJ2-7; V gene: TRBV4-3; CDR3 length: 14; clone size: few; CDR3 protein: CASSQLGGSYEQYF
J gene: TRBJ1-2; V gene: TRBV5-1; CDR3 length: 15; clone size: few; CDR3 protein: CASSLEGRSSYGYTF
J gene: TRBJ2-5; V gene: TRBV7-2; CDR3 length: 15; clone size: .; CDR3 protein: CASSFRTGAGETQYF
J gene: TRBJ1-1; V gene: TRBV9; CDR3 length: 15; clone size: few; CDR3 protein: CAILLDPRQNTEAFF
J gene: TRBJ2-7; V gene: TRBV6-2/TRBV6-3; CDR3 length: 16; clone size: few; CDR3 protein: CASRGTRLAETYEQYF
J gene: TRBJ1-5; V gene: TRBV28; CDR3 length: 15; clone size: many; CDR3 protein: CASRAGTGEQQPQHF
J gene: TRBJ2-1; V gene: TRBV20-1; CDR3 length: 14; clone size: few; CDR3 protein: CSARILAGGIEQFF
J gene: TRBJ2-3; V gene: TRBV12-3/TRBV12-4; CDR3 length: 15; clone size: few; CDR3 protein: CASSILAGVPDTQYF
J gene: TRBJ2-7; V gene: TRBV3-1; CDR3 length: 14; clone size: many; CDR3 protein: CATKKKGSGGEQYF
J gene: TRBJ2-1; V gene: TRBV4-3; CDR3 length: 13; clone size: .; CDR3 protein: CASSQDDGNEQFF
J gene: TRBJ2-4; V gene: TRBV20-1; CDR3 length: 15; clone size: .; CDR3 protein: CSAIRLAVSKNIQYF
J gene: TRBJ2-7; V gene: TRBV20-1; CDR3 length: 14; clone size: .; CDR3 protein: CSARSEGGPYEQYF
J gene: TRBJ1-1; V gene: TRBV28; CDR3 length: 13; clone size: few; CDR3 protein: CAGQRQGNTEAFF
J gene: TRBJ2-7; V gene: TRBV3-1; CDR3 length: 14; clone size: many; CDR3 protein: CASSRGTSIYEQYF
J gene: TRBJ2-1; V gene: TRBV20-1; CDR3 length: 18; clone size: few; CDR3 protein: CSAPGLAGGRDSYNEQFF
J gene: TRBJ1-5; V gene: TRBV6-2/TRBV6-3; CDR3 length: 14; clone size: .; CDR3 protein: CASRGTGGSQPQHF
J gene: TRBJ2-1; V gene: TRBV7-9; CDR3 length: 16; clone size: many; CDR3 protein: CASSLVGKSSYNEQFF
J gene: TRBJ2-5; V gene: TRBV5-1; CDR3 length: 15; clone size: few; CDR3 protein: CASSPPGQGVETQYF
J gene: TRBJ2-3; V gene: TRBV4-1; CDR3 length: 14; clone size: few; CDR3 protein: CASSQGGGRDTQYF